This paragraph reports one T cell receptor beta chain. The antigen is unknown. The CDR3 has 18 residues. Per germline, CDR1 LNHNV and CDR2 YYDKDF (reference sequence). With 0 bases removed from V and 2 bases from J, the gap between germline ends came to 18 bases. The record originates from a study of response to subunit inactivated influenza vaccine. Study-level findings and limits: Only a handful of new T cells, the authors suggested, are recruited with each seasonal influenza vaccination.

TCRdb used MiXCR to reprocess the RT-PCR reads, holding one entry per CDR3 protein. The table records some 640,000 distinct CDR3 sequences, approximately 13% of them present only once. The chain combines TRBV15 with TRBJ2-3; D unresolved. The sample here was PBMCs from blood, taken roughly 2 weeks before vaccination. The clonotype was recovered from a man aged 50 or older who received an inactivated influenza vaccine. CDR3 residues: CATSRDRAPRRNTDTQYF. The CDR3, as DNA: TGTGCCACCAGCAGAGATCGGGCTCCCCGGCGGAACACAGATACGCAGTATTTT.